These 24 T cell receptor beta chains share one sample of origin, sequenced in a study of cytotoxic CD8 clonotypes in ibrutinib-treated CLL. TCRdb's table, derived via immunoSEQ multiplex PCR, lists solely in-frame clones and lacks some. The sample has approximately 190,000 clones; roughly three quarters are singletons. Specimen: PBMCs, collected after 12 months of ibrutinib treatment. These TCRs come from a human donor with chronic lymphocytic leukemia.

The chain is built from TRBV30 and TRBJ2-3, with a tentative D call TRBD1 (5 bases). Germline V gene data show CDR1 as GTSNPN and CDR2 as SVGIG (reference sequence). V lost 0 bases and J lost 7, with 11 bases in between. The CDR3 length is 13 residues. As DNA, the CDR3 is TGTGCCTGGAGTGTTCTAGGGGTTCATACGCAGTATTTT. This codes for CAWSVLGVHTQYF.

The genes are TRBV10-3 and TRBJ2-2; D possibly matches TRBD1 or TRBD2 (5 bases each). From germline, CDR1 is ENHRY and CDR2 SYGVKD. The CDR3 contains 13 residues. The V and J ends lost 10 bases and 1 base respectively, with 10 bases between them. CDR3 residues: CATGDVNTGELFF. CDR3 sequence (DNA): TGTGCCACCGGGGACGTGAACACCGGGGAGCTGTTTTTT.

The rearrangement uses TRBV27 and TRBJ2-5, with D possibly TRBD1 on 6 matching bases. Germline CDR1 reads MNHEY; CDR2 reads SMNVEV (reference sequence). Trimming took 4 bases from V and 1 from J, leaving 13 bases between them. The CDR3 extends over 15 amino acids. In nucleotides, the CDR3 is TGTGCCAGCAGTTGGGCGACAGGCTCCCAAGAGACCCAGTACTTC. Protein: CASSWATGSQETQYF.

This clone showed up just a few times. This chain connects TRBV19 to TRBJ1-5; D is unclear. The CDR3 is 16 residues long. Germline CDR1 reads LNHDA; CDR2 reads SQIVND (reference sequence). The V end lost 7 bases, the J end lost 1 base, and 17 bases lay between the germline ends. Here the CDR3 reads CASNPEAGMSNQPQHF. In nucleotides, the CDR3 is TGTGCCAGTAACCCCGAGGCGGGTATGAGCAATCAGCCCCAGCATTTT.

The rearrangement links TRBV7-8 to TRBJ1-2, with a tentative D call TRBD1 (6 bases). V was clipped by 5 bases and J by 8 bases, with 18 bases between them. CDR3 length: 14 amino acids. CDR1 is SGHVS, CDR2 FQNEAQ, per germline. This CDR3 is CASSTTDSVGGYTF. Written as DNA, the CDR3 is TGTGCCAGCAGCACGACGGACAGCGTCGGGGGCTACACCTTC.

The J gene is TRBJ2-7, the V gene TRBV6-6, with 13 bases aligning to TRBD2. Germline loops: CDR1 MNHNY, CDR2 SVGAGI (reference sequence). The junction had 5 bases not matched to a gene; V was cut back by 5 bases and J by 4 bases. This CDR3 is 15 amino acids long. The CDR3 is CASSTSGGGSYEQYF. The CDR3 DNA is TGTGCCAGCAGTACTAGCGGGGGGGGTTCGTACGAGCAGTACTTC.

The table lists this clone with a count of one. This chain joins TRBV20-1 and TRBJ2-7, with no clear D. Per the germline V gene, CDR1 is DFQATT and CDR2 is SNEGSKA (reference sequence). The CDR3 runs to 10 residues. V shed 3 bases and J shed 5 bases, with 5 bases lying between them. This CDR3 is CSASLNEQYF. The CDR3 nucleotides read TGCAGTGCTAGTTTGAACGAGCAGTACTTC.

The gene calls are TRBV6-1 and TRBJ1-5; 7 positions agree with TRBD1. Germline V CDR1 and CDR2: MNHNS, SASEGT. The CDR3 is made up of 14 amino acids. The V gene end was trimmed by 2 bases and the J gene end by 7 bases; junction bases not matched to a gene: 5. The CDR3 is CASSETGARQPQHF. The DNA of the CDR3 is TGTGCCAGCAGTGAAACAGGGGCTCGACAGCCCCAGCATTTT.

This clone appeared a few times. The rearrangement joins TRBV5-5 to TRBJ2-1; weak D call: TRBD1 (6 bases). The CDR3 length is 18 residues. V lost 4 bases and J 0 bases, leaving 20 bases between the germline ends. CDR1 is SGHKS and CDR2 is YYEKEE in the germline V gene (reference sequence). CDR3 in amino acids: CASSTDRRDKSSYNEQFF. CDR3 DNA: TGTGCCAGCAGCACTGACCGCCGGGACAAAAGCTCCTACAATGAGCAGTTCTTC. The full variable domain, rest sourced from reference TRBV5-5 and TRBJ2-1, is DAGVTQSPTHLIKTRGQQVTLRCSPISGHKSVSWYQQVLGQGPQFIFQYYEKEERGRGNFPDRFSARQFPNYSSELNVNALLLGDSALYLCASSTDRRDKSSYNEQFFGPGTRLTVL.

This clone showed up just a few times. The V call is TRBV5-5, the J call TRBJ1-5, with 10 bases fitting TRBD1. CDR3 length equals 15 residues. J gave up 5 bases and V 5 bases, and 7 bases lay outside the gene matches. CDR1 SGHKS and CDR2 YYEKEE come from the germline V gene (reference sequence). The CDR3 DNA is TGTGCCAGCAGTCCGGACAGGGGGACGCATCAGCCCCAGCATTTT. Protein product: CASSPDRGTHQPQHF.

The rearrangement joins TRBV7-9 to TRBJ2-7; perhaps TRBD1 as D (6 bases). Germline V gene lookup returns CDR1 SEHNR and CDR2 FQNEAQ (reference sequence). V dropped 2 bases and J dropped 0 bases, with 11 bases sitting between them. This CDR3 has 15 residues. The CDR3 reads CASSLQGPLSYEQYF. CDR3 in DNA: TGTGCCAGCAGCTTACAGGGGCCCCTCTCCTACGAGCAGTACTTC.

The gene calls are TRBV27 and TRBJ1-1, with a possible D match to TRBD1 (5 bases). Germline values: CDR1 MNHEY, CDR2 SMNVEV (reference sequence). The CDR3 totals 13 residues. Trimming cost V 5 bases and J 5 bases, with 12 bases left between them. CDR3 in amino acids: CASSPVSGTEAFF. DNA of the CDR3: TGTGCCAGCAGTCCAGTATCAGGGACTGAAGCTTTCTTT.

The chain employs TRBV5-4 and TRBJ2-7; D is unresolved. There are 11 residues in the CDR3. Between the trimmed V and J ends, which lost 0 bases and 7 bases, there was a span of 5 bases. The germline CDR1 and CDR2 sequences are SGHNT and YYREEE (reference sequence). The CDR3 nucleotides are TGTGCCAGCAGCTTGGACGGAGAGCAGTACTTC. It encodes CASSLDGEQYF.

The rearrangement links TRBV5-5 to TRBJ2-5, with 7 positions matching TRBD1. CDR3 length equals 14 residues. J was trimmed by 2 bases and V by 4 bases; bases with no gene match: 5. Germline-derived CDR1 and CDR2 are SGHKS and YYEKEE (reference sequence). The CDR3 protein is CASSRNRGQETQYF. In DNA form, the CDR3 reads TGTGCCAGCAGCCGGAACAGGGGTCAAGAGACCCAGTACTTC. Variable domain in full (rest from reference TRBV5-5 and TRBJ2-5): DAGVTQSPTHLIKTRGQQVTLRCSPISGHKSVSWYQQVLGQGPQFIFQYYEKEERGRGNFPDRFSARQFPNYSSELNVNALLLGDSALYLCASSRNRGQETQYFGPGTRLLVL.

This rearrangement joins TRBV2 to TRBJ1-1; perhaps TRBD1 as D (5 bases). The germline V gene has CDR1 SNHLY and CDR2 FYNNEI. The CDR3 is made up of 17 amino acids. The V end was cut by 0 bases, the J end by 5 bases, with 19 bases between. The CDR3 DNA is TGTGCCAGCAGTGAAGCGCCCAGCGGGGCGGCGGAGACTGAAGCTTTCTTT. Amino acid sequence: CASSEAPSGAAETEAFF.

The chain combines TRBV19 with TRBJ2-1; TRBD2 matches at 15 bases. The junction had 8 bases not matched to a gene; V was cut back by 5 bases and J by 3 bases. This CDR3 region has 18 residues. Germline CDR1 reads LNHDA; CDR2 reads SQIVND (reference sequence). In DNA, the CDR3 is TGTGCCAGTAGTCCTCGGACTAGCGGGAGGGGGTTCTACAATGAGCAGTTCTTC. As protein: CASSPRTSGRGFYNEQFF.

V gene TRBV11-2 combines with J gene TRBJ1-1, with D tentatively TRBD1 (6 bases). The germline gives CDR1 SGHAT, CDR2 FQNNGV. The CDR3 sequence is 13 residues long. Deletions cut 3 bases from V and 3 bases from J, with 8 bases between. The CDR3 is CASSLRGDTEAFF. Here the CDR3 DNA reads TGTGCCAGCAGCTTGAGGGGGGACACTGAAGCTTTCTTT. Looking up the rest from reference TRBV11-2 and TRBJ1-1 gives the full variable domain: EAGVAQSPRYKIIEKRQSVAFWCNPISGHATLYWYQQILGQGPKLLIQFQNNGVVDDSQLPKDRFSAERLKGVDSTLKIQPAKLEDSAVYLCASSLRGDTEAFFGQGTRLTVV.

The rearrangement uses TRBV7-9 and TRBJ1-1; D is undetermined. The germline CDR1 and CDR2 sequences are SEHNR and FQNEAQ (reference sequence). V shed 7 bases and J shed 1 base, with 10 bases lying between them. The CDR3 extends over 13 amino acids. The CDR3 nucleotides read TGTGCCAGCACCCTTTCACCGAACACTGAAGCTTTCTTT. Its translation is CASTLSPNTEAFF.

As to this clone: Other nucleotide sequences from this sample produce the same CDR3. The genes are TRBV7-9 and TRBJ2-1; no firm D call. Per germline, CDR1 SEHNR and CDR2 FQNEAQ (reference sequence). This CDR3 contains 12 residues. Trimming removed 1 base from V and 6 bases from J, with 4 bases in between. CDR3 nucleotides: TGTGCCAGCAGCTTAGGTTTCAATGAGCAGTTCTTC. Its translation: CASSLGFNEQFF.

This chain uses TRBV5-6 with TRBJ1-2; the D is unclear. The CDR3 is 11 residues long. V dropped 1 base and J dropped 4 bases, with 2 bases sitting between them. CDR1 SGHDT and CDR2 YYEEEE come from the germline V gene. In nucleotides, the CDR3 is TGTGCCAGCAGCTTGTCCTATGGCTACACCTTC. It codes for CASSLSYGYTF. The full variable domain, with the rest looked up from reference TRBV5-6 and TRBJ1-2, is DAGVTQSPTHLIKTRGQQVTLRCSPKSGHDTVSWYQQALGQGPQFIFQYYEEEERQRGNFPDRFSGHQFPNYSSELNVNALLLGDSALYLCASSLSYGYTFGSGTRLTVV.

The chain combines TRBV6-5 with TRBJ1-2, with a tentative D call TRBD1 (6 bases). The CDR3 runs 11 residues. Per the germline V gene, CDR1 is MNHEY and CDR2 is SVGAGI. Trimming stripped 2 bases from V and 13 bases from J, with 11 bases between. The CDR3 sequence is CASSYGGGRTF. The DNA of the CDR3 is TGTGCCAGCAGTTACGGTGGGGGGCGCACCTTC.

This clone has just one count. This chain joins TRBV5-1 and TRBJ1-1; D not certain. Germline CDR1 reads SGHRS; CDR2 reads YFSETQ. This CDR3 region has 14 residues. Trimming stripped 0 bases from V and 1 base from J, with 7 bases between. In nucleotides, the CDR3 is TGCGCCAGCAGCTTGGTATCCGGGAACACTGAAGCTTTCTTT. The encoded protein is CASSLVSGNTEAFF. The variable domain in full, completed from reference TRBV5-1 and TRBJ1-1, reads KAGVTQTPRYLIKTRGQQVTLSCSPISGHRSVSWYQQTPGQGLQFLFEYFSETQRNKGNFPGRFSGRQFSNSRSEMNVSTLELGDSALYLCASSLVSGNTEAFFGQGTRLTVV.

There are a few counts of this clone. The rearrangement uses TRBV18 and TRBJ1-1, with D perhaps matching TRBD1 (6 bases). The CDR3 length is 14 residues. Germline values: CDR1 KGHSH, CDR2 LQKENI. V lost 3 bases and J 5 bases, leaving 13 bases between the germline ends. This chain's CDR3 is CASSPSGVLTEAFF. DNA for the CDR3: TGTGCCAGCTCACCCTCAGGGGTTCTAACTGAAGCTTTCTTT.

V usage is TRBV5-1 and J usage is TRBJ1-5; perhaps TRBD1 as D (6 bases). V dropped 0 bases and J dropped 8 bases, with 15 bases sitting between them. Germline-derived CDR1 and CDR2 are SGHRS and YFSETQ. This CDR3 has 15 amino acids. DNA for the CDR3: TGCGCCAGCAGCTTGGGTGGGGGACAAAGGGAGCCCCAGCATTTT. Encoded protein: CASSLGGGQREPQHF.